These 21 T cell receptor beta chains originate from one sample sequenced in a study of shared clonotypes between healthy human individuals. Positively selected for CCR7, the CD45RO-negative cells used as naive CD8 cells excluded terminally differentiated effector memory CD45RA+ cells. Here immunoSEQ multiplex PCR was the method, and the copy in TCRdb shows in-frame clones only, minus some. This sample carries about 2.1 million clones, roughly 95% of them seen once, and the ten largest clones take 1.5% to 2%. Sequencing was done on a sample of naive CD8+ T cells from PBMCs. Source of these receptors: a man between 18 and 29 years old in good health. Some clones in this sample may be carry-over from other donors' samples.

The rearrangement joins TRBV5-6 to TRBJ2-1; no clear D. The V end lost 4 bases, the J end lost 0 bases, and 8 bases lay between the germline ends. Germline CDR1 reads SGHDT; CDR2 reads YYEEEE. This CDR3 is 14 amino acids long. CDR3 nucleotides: TGTGCCAGCAGCGTGACAATCTCCTACAATGAGCAGTTCTTC. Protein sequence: CASSVTISYNEQFF. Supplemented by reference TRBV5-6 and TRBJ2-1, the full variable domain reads DAGVTQSPTHLIKTRGQQVTLRCSPKSGHDTVSWYQQALGQGPQFIFQYYEEEERQRGNFPDRFSGHQFPNYSSELNVNALLLGDSALYLCASSVTISYNEQFFGPGTRLTVL.

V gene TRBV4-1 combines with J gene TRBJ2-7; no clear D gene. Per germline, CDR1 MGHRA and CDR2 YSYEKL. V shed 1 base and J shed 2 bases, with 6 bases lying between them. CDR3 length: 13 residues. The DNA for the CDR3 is TGCGCCAGCAGCCAAGTTTCAGCCTACGAGCAGTACTTC. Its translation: CASSQVSAYEQYF.

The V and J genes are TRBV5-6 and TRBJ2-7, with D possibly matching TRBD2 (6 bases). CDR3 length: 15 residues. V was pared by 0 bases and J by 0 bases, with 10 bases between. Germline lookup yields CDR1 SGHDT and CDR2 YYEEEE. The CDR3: CASSLGGLSSYEQYF. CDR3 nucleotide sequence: TGTGCCAGCAGCTTGGGGGGACTTTCCTCCTACGAGCAGTACTTC.

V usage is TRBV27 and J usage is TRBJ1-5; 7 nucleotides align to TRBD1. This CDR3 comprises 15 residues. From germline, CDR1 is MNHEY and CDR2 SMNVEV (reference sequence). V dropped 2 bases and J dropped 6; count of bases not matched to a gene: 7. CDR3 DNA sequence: TGTGCCAGCAGTTTAGACAGGGAAAGGCGTCAGCCCCAGCATTTT. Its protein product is CASSLDRERRQPQHF.

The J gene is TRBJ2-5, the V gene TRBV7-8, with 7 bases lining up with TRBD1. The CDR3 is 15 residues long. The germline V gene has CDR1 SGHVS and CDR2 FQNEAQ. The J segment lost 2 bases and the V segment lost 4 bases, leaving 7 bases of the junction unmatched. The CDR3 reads CASSYGQALQETQYF. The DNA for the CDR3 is TGTGCCAGCAGCTACGGACAGGCACTACAAGAGACCCAGTACTTC.

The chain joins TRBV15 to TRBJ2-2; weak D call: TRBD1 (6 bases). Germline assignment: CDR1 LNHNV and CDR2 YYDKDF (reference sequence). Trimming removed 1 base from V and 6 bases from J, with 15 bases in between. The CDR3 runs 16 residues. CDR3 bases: TGTGCCACCAGCAGAGCTCACAGGGAAAGGGCCGGGGAGCTGTTTTTT. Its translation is CATSRAHRERAGELFF.

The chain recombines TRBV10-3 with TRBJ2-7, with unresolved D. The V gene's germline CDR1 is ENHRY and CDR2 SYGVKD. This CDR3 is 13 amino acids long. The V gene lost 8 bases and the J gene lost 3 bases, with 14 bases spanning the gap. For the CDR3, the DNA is TGTGCCATCGCTGGGTCGCTAGTCTACGAGCAGTACTTC. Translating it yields CAIAGSLVYEQYF.

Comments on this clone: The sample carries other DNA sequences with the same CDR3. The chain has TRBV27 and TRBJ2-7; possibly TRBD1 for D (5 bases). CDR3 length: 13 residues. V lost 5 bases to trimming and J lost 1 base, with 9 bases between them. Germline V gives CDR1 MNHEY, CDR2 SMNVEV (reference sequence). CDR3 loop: CASSLRQSYEQYF. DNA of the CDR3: TGTGCCAGCAGTCTCCGACAGTCCTACGAGCAGTACTTC.

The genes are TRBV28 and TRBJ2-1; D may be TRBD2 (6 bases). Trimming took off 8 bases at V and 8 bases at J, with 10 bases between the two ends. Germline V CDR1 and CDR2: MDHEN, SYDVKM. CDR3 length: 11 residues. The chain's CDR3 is CASPWGDEQFF. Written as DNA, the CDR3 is TGTGCCAGCCCCTGGGGGGATGAGCAGTTCTTC.

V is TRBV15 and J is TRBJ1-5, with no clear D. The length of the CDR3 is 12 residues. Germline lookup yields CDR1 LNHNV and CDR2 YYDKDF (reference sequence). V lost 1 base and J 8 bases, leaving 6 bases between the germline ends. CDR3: CATSRVGEPQHF. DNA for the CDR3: TGTGCCACCAGCAGAGTGGGCGAGCCCCAGCATTTT. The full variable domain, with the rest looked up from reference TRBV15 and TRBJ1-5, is DAMVIQNPRYQVTQFGKPVTLSCSQTLNHNVMYWYQQKSSQAPKLLFHYYDKDFNNEADTPDNFQSRRPNTSFCFLDIRSPGLGDTAMYLCATSRVGEPQHFGDGTRLSIL.

The CDR3 is CGASFGNTEAFF. The CDR3 coding sequence is TGTGGCGCTAGTTTCGGGAACACTGAAGCTTTCTTT. The rearrangement uses TRBV19 and TRBJ1-1; D gene unclear. CDR3 length: 12 residues. Germline V gene lookup returns CDR1 LNHDA and CDR2 SQIVND (reference sequence). The full variable domain, its missing parts supplied by reference TRBV19 and TRBJ1-1, is DGGITQSPKYLFRKEGQNVTLSCEQNLNHDAMYWYRQDPGQGLRLIYYSQIVNDFQKGDIAEGYSVSREKKESFPLTVTSAQKNPTAFYLCGASFGNTEAFFGQGTRLTVV.

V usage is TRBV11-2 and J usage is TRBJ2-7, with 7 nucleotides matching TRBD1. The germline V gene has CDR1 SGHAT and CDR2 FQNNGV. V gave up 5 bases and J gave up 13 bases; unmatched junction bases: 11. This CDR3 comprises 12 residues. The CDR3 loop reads CASSTRTGYLYF. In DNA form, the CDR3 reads TGTGCCAGCAGCACCCGGACAGGTTATCTTTACTTC. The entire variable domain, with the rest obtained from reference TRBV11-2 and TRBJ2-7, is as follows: EAGVAQSPRYKIIEKRQSVAFWCNPISGHATLYWYQQILGQGPKLLIQFQNNGVVDDSQLPKDRFSAERLKGVDSTLKIQPAKLEDSAVYLCASSTRTGYLYFGPGTRLTVT.

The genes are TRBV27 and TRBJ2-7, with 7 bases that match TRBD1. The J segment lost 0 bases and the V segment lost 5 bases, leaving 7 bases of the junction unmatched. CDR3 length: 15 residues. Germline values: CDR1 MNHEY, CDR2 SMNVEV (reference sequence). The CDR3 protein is CASSLRDSLSYEQYF. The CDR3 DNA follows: TGTGCCAGCAGTCTCCGGGACAGCCTCTCCTACGAGCAGTACTTC.

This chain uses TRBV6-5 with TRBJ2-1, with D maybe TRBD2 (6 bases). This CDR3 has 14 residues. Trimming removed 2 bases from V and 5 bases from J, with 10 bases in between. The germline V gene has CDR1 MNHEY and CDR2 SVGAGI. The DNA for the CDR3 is TGTGCCAGCAGTTACAGGGACTGGAACAATGAGCAGTTCTTC. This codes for CASSYRDWNNEQFF.

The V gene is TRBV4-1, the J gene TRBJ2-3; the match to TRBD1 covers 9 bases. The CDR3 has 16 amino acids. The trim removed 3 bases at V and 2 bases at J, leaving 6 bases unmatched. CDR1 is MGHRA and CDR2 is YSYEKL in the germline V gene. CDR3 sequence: CASSHRDRANTDTQYF. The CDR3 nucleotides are TGCGCCAGCAGCCACCGGGACAGGGCGAACACAGATACGCAGTATTTT.

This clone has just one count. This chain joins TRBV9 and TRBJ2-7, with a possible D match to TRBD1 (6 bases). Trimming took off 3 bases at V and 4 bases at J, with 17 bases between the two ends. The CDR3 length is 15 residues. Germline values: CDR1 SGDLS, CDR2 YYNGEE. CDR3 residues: CASSGDPRGGYEQYF. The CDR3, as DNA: TGTGCCAGCAGCGGAGACCCCAGGGGTGGTTACGAGCAGTACTTC.

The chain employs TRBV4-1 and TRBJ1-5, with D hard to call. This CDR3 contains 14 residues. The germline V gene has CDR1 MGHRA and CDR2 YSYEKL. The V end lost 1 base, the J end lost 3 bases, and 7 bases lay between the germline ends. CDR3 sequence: CASSQGVNNQPQHF. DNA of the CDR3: TGCGCCAGCAGCCAAGGGGTCAACAATCAGCCCCAGCATTTT.

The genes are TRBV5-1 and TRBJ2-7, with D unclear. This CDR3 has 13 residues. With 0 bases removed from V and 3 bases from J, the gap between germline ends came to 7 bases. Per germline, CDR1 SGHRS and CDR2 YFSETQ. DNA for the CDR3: TGCGCCAGCAGCTTGGACAGCCTCTACGAGCAGTACTTC. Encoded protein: CASSLDSLYEQYF.

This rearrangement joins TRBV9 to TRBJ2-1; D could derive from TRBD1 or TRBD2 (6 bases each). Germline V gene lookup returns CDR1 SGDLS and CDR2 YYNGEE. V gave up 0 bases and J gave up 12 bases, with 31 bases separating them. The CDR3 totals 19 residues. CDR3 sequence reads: CASSVEAVVGGHGQLGQFF. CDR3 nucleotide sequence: TGTGCCAGCAGCGTAGAGGCAGTTGTTGGGGGGCATGGACAACTGGGGCAGTTCTTC.

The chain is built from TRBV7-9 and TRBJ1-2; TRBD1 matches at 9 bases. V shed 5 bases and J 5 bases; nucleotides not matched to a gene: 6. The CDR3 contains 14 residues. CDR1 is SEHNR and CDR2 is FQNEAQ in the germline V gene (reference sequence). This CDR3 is CASSMGQGYYGYTF. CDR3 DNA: TGTGCCAGCAGCATGGGACAGGGCTATTATGGCTACACCTTC. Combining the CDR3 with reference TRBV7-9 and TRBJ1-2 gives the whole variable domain DTGVSQNPRHKITKRGQNVTFRCDPISEHNRLYWYRQTLGQGPEFLTYFQNEAQLEKSRLLSDRFSAERPKGSFSTLEIQRTEQGDSAMYLCASSMGQGYYGYTFGSGTRLTVV.

The CDR3 reads CASKKVDANTEAFF. The DNA for the CDR3 is TGTGCCAGTAAAAAGGTAGATGCGAACACTGAAGCTTTCTTT. The chain carries TRBV6-1 and TRBJ1-1, with no clear D. CDR3 length: 14 amino acids. Germline CDR1 is MNHNS and CDR2 is SASEGT. Trimming removed 9 bases at V and 1 base at J, with 15 bases between.